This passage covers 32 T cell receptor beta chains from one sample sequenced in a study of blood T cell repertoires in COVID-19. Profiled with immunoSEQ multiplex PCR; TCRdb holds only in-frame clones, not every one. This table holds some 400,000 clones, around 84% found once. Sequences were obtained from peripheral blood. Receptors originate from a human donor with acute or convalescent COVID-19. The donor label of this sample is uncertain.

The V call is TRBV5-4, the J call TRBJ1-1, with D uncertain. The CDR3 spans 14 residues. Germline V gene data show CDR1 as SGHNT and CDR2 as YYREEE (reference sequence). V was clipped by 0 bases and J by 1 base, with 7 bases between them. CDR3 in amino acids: CASSLEAENTEAFF. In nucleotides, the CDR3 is TGTGCCAGCAGCTTGGAGGCGGAGAACACTGAAGCTTTCTTT.

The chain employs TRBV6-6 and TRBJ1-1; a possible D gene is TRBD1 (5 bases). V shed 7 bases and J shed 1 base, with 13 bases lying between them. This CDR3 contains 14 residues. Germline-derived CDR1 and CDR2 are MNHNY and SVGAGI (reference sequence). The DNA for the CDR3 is TGTGCCAGCAACCGAATAACAGGGAACACTGAAGCTTTCTTT. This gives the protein CASNRITGNTEAFF.

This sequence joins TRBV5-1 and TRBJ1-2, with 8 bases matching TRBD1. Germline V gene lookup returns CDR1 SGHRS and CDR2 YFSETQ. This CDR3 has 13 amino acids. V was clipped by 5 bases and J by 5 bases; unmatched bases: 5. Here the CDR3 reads CASRTGAGYGYTF. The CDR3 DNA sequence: TGCGCCAGCAGGACAGGGGCGGGGTATGGCTACACCTTC.

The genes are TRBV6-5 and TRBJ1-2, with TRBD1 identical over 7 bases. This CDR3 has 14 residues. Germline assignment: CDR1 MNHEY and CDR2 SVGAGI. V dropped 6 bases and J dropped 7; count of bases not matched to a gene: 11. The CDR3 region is CASRLQQGQGGYTF. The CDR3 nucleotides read TGTGCCAGCAGACTCCAACAGGGGCAAGGTGGCTACACCTTC.

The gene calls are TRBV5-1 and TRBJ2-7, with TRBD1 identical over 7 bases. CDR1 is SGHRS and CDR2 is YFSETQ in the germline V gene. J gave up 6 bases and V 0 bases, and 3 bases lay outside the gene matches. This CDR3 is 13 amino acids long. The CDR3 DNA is TGCGCCAGCAGCTTGGTAGGGGGCGGCGAGCAGTACTTC. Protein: CASSLVGGGEQYF.

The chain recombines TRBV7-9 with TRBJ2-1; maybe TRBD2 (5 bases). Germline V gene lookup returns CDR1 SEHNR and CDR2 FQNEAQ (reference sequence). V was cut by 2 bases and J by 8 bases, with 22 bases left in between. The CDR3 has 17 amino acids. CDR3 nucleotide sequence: TGTGCCAGCAGCTTAATCCTCCGCCCTCGGGGTGCCTATGAGCAGTTCTTC. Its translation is CASSLILRPRGAYEQFF.

CDR3 bases: TGTGCCATCAGGCCGGGACTAGCGGGCGGTGCCGGGGAGCTGTTTTTT. Encoded protein: CAIRPGLAGGAGELFF. The chain has TRBV10-3 and TRBJ2-2; 12 bases line up with TRBD2. CDR1 and CDR2 (germline): ENHRY, SYGVKD. The CDR3 totals 16 residues. Trimming at V came to 6 bases and at J to 6 bases, leaving 8 bases not matched to a gene.

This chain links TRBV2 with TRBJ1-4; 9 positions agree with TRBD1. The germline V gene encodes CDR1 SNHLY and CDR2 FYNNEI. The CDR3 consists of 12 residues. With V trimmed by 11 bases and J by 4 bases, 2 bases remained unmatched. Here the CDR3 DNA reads TGTGCCGGACAGGGGAGTAATGAAAAACTGTTTTTT. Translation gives CAGQGSNEKLFF.

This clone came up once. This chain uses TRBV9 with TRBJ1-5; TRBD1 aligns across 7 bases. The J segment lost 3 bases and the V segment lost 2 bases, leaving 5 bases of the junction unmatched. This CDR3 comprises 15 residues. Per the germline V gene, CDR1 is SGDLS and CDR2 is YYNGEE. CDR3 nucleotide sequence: TGTGCCAGCAGCGTGGAGGGACAGCCCAATCAGCCCCAGCATTTT. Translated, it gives CASSVEGQPNQPQHF.

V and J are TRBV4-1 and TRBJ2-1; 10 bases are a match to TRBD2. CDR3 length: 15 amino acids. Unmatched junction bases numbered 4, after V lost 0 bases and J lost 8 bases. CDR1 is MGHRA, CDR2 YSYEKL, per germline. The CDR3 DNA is TGCGCCAGCAGCCAAGATCTAGCGGGAGCGGATGAGCAGTTCTTC. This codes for CASSQDLAGADEQFF.

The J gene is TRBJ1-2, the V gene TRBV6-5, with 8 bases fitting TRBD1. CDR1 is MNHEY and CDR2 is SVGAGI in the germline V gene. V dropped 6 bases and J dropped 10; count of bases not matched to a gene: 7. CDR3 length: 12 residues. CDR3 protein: CASSPGTGTYTF. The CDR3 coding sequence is TGTGCCAGCAGCCCCGGGACAGGAACCTACACCTTC.

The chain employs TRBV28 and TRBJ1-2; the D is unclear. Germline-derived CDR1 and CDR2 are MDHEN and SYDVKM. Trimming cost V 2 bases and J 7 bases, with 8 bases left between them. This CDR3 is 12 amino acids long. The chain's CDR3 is CASSLEFGGYTF. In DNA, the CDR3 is TGTGCCAGCAGTTTAGAGTTCGGTGGCTACACCTTC.

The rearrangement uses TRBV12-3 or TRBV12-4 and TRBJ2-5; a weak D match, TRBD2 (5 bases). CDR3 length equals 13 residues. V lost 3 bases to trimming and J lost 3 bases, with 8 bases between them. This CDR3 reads CASSLRGKETQYF. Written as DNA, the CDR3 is TGTGCCAGCAGTTTGCGAGGGAAAGAGACCCAGTACTTC.

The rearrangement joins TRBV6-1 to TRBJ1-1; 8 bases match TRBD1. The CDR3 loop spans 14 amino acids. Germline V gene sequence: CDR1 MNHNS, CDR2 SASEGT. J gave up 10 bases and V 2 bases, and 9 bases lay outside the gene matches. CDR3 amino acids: CASSELTGARGAFF. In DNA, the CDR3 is TGTGCCAGCAGTGAATTGACAGGGGCCCGCGGAGCTTTCTTT.

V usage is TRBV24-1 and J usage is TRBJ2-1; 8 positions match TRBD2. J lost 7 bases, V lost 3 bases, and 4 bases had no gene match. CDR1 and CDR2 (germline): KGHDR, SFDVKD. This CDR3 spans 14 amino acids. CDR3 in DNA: TGTGCCACCAGTGATAACGGGAGGGAGAATGAGCAGTTCTTC. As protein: CATSDNGRENEQFF.

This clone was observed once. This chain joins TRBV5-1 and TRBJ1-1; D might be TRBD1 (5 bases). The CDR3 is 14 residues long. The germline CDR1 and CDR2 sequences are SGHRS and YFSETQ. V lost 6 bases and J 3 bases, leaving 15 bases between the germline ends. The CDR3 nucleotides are TGCGCCAGCACCTTCAGCGGGACCTACACTGAAGCTTTCTTT. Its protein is CASTFSGTYTEAFF. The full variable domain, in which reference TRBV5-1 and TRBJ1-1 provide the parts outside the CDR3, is KAGVTQTPRYLIKTRGQQVTLSCSPISGHRSVSWYQQTPGQGLQFLFEYFSETQRNKGNFPGRFSGRQFSNSRSEMNVSTLELGDSALYLCASTFSGTYTEAFFGQGTRLTVV.

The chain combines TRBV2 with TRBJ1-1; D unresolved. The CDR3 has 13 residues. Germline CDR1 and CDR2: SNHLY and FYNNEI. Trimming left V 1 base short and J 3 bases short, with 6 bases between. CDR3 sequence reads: CASSEESYTEAFF. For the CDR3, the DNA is TGTGCCAGCAGTGAAGAGAGTTACACTGAAGCTTTCTTT.

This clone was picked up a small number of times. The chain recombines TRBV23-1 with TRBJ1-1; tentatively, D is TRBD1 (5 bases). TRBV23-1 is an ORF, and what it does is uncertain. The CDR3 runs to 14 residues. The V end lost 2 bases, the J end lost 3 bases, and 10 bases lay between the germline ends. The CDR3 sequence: CASSQQGKDTEAFF. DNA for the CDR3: TGCGCCAGCAGTCAACAGGGAAAGGACACTGAAGCTTTCTTT.

CDR3 DNA: TGTGCCAGCAGCCAGGGACAGTTCCAAGCTTTCTTT. Translation gives CASSQGQFQAFF. This chain joins TRBV3-1 (or the pseudogene TRBV3-2) and TRBJ1-1; 7 nucleotides align to TRBD1. V was clipped by 3 bases and J by 9 bases; unmatched bases: 4. This CDR3 is 12 amino acids long. Germline assignment: CDR1 LGHDT and CDR2 YNNKEL (reference sequence).

The CDR3 reads CATSSPEAYNEQFF. DNA of the CDR3: TGTGCCACCAGCTCCCCGGAGGCCTACAATGAGCAGTTCTTC. The chain combines TRBV15 with TRBJ2-1; D perhaps matches TRBD2 (5 bases). The CDR3 spans 14 residues. The V end lost 5 bases, the J end lost 2 bases, and 10 bases lay between the germline ends. Germline CDR1 LNHNV, CDR2 YYDKDF (reference sequence).

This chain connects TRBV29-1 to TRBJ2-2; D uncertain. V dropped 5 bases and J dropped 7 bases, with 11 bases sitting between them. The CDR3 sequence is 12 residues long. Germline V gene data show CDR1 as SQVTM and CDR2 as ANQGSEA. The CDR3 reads CSVLLGYGELFF. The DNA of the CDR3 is TGCAGCGTTTTGCTCGGGTACGGGGAGCTGTTTTTT.

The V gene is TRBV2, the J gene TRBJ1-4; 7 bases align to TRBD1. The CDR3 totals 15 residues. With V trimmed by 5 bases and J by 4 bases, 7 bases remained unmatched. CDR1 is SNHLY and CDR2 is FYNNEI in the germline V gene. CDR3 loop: CASSHQTGSNEKLFF. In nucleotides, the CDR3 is TGTGCCAGCAGTCACCAGACAGGGAGTAATGAAAAACTGTTTTTT.

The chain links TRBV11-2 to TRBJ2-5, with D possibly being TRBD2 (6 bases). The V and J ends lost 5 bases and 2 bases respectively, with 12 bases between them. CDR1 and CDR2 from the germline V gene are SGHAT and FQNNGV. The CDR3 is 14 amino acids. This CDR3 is CASSRGLLQETQYF. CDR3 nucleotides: TGTGCCAGCAGCCGGGGACTGCTACAAGAGACCCAGTACTTC.

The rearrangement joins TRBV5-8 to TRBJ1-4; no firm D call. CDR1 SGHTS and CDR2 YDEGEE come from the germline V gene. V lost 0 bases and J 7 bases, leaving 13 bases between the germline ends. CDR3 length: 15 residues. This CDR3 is CASSLAGINTEKLFF. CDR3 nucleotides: TGTGCCAGCAGCTTGGCCGGGATCAACACTGAAAAACTGTTTTTT.

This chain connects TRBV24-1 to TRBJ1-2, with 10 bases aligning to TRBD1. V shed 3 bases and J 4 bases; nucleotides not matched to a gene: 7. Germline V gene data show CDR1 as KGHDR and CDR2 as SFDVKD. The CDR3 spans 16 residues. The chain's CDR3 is CATSDAGTGAGYGYTF. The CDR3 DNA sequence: TGTGCCACCAGTGATGCAGGGACAGGGGCCGGCTATGGCTACACCTTC.

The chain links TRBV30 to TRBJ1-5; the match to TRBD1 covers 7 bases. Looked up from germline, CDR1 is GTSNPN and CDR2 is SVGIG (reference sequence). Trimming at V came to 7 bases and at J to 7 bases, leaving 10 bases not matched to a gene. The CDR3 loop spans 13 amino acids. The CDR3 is CASTFGGGQPQHF. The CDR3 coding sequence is TGTGCCTCTACGTTCGGAGGGGGCCAGCCCCAGCATTTT.

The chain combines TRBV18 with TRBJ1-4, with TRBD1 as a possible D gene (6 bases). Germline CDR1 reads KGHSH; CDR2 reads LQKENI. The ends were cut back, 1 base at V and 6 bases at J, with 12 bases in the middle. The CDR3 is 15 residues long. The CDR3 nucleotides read TGTGCCAGCTCACCACACGAGGGGGTCTATGAAAAACTGTTTTTT. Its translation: CASSPHEGVYEKLFF.

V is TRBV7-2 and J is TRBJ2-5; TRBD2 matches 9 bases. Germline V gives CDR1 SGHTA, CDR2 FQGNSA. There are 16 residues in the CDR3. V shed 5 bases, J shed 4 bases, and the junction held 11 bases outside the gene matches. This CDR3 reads CASSPPGSGSAETQYF. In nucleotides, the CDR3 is TGTGCCAGCAGCCCCCCGGGTAGCGGGAGTGCAGAGACCCAGTACTTC.

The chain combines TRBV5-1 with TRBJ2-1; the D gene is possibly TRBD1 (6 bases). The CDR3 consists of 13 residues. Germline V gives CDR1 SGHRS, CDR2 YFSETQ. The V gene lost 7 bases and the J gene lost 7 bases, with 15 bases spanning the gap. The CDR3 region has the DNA TGCGCCAGCTCACTACAGGGTACGAATGAGCAGTTCTTC. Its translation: CASSLQGTNEQFF.

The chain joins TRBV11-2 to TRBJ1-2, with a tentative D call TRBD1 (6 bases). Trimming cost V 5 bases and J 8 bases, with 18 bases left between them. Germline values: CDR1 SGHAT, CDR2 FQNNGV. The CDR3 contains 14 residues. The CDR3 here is CASSIDSGVGGYTF. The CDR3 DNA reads TGTGCCAGCAGCATCGACTCAGGGGTTGGGGGCTACACCTTC. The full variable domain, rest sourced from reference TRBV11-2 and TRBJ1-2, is EAGVAQSPRYKIIEKRQSVAFWCNPISGHATLYWYQQILGQGPKLLIQFQNNGVVDDSQLPKDRFSAERLKGVDSTLKIQPAKLEDSAVYLCASSIDSGVGGYTFGSGTRLTVV.

The CDR3 sequence: CAWSVGSGLPFF. In DNA form, the CDR3 reads TGTGCCTGGAGTGTAGGTAGCGGGCTCCCGTTCTTC. The chain is built from TRBV30 and TRBJ2-1; 7 nucleotides align to TRBD2. CDR1 GTSNPN and CDR2 SVGIG come from the germline V gene (reference sequence). This CDR3 is built from 12 residues. J was trimmed by 15 bases and V by 0 bases; bases with no gene match: 8.

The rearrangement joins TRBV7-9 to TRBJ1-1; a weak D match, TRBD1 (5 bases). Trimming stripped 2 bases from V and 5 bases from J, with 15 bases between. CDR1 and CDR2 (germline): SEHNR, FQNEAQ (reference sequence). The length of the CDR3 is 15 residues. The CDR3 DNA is TGTGCCAGCAGCTTAAGCGGGGGAATCGGGACTGAAGCTTTCTTT. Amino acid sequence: CASSLSGGIGTEAFF.